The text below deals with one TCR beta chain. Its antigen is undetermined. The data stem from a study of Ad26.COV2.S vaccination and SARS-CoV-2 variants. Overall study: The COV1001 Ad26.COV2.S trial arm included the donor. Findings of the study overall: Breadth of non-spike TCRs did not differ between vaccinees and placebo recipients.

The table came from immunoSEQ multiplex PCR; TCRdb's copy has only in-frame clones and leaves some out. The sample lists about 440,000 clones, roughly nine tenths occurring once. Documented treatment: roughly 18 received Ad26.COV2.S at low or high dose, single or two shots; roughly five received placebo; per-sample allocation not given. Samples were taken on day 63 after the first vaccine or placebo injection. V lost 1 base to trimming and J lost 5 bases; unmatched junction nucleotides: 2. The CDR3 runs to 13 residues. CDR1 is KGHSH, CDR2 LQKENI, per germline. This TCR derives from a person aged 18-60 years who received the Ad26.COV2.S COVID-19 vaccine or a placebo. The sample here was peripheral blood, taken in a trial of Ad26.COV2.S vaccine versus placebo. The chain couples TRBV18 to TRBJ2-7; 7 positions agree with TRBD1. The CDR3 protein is CASSPRQGDEQYF. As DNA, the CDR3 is TGTGCCAGCTCACCACGACAGGGAGACGAGCAGTACTTC.